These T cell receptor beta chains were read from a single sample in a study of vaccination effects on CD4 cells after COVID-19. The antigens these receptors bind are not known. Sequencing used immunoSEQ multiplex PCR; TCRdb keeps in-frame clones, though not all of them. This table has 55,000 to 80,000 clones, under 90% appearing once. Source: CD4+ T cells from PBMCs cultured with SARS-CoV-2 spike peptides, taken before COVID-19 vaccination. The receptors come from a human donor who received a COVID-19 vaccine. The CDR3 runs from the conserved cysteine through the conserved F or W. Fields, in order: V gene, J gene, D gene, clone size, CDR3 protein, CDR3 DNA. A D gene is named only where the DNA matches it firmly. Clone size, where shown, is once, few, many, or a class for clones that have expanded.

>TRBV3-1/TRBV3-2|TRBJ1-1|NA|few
CASTLGRGTEAFF
TGTGCCAGCACCTTGGGACGGGGCACTGAAGCTTTCTTT
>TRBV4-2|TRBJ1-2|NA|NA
CASSQDLGTSNYGYTF
TGTGCCAGCAGCCAAGATTTGGGGACTTCTAACTATGGCTACACCTTC
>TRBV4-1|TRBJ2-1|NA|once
CASSQGTPSSYNEQFF
TGCGCCAGCAGCCAAGGGACCCCGAGCTCCTACAATGAGCAGTTCTTC
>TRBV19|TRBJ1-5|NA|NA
CASSMVSPSSGSHF
TGTGCCAGTAGTATGGTTTCGCCATCCTCGGGAAGCCATTTT
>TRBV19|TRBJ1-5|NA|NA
CASTLGPGSYSNQPQHF
TGTGCCAGTACCCTCGGTCCGGGCAGTTATAGCAATCAGCCCCAGCATTTT
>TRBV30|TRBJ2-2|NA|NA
CARGHHLNTGELFF
TGTGCCCGGGGACATCACCTGAACACCGGGGAGCTGTTTTTT
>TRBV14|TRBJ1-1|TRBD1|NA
CASSRTGGGRTEAFF
TGTGCCAGCAGCCGAACAGGGGGCGGGCGCACTGAAGCTTTCTTT
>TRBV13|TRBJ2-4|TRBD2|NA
CASSTQRGDIQYF
TGTGCCAGCAGCACCCAGCGGGGGGACATTCAGTACTTC
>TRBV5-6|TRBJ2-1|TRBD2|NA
CASNPAGIVLGEQFF
TGTGCCAGCAACCCAGCGGGGATTGTATTAGGTGAGCAGTTCTTC
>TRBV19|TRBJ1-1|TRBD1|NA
CASSDYDRGNTEAFF
TGTGCCAGTAGCGATTACGACAGGGGGAACACTGAAGCTTTCTTT
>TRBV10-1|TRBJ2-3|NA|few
CASSESRADTQYF
TGCGCCAGCAGTGAGTCCAGGGCAGATACGCAGTATTTT
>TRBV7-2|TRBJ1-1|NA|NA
CASSLRLGSGTEAFF
TGTGCCAGCAGCTTAAGGTTGGGTTCGGGCACTGAAGCTTTCTTT
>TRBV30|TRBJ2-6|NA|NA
CAWSVSSVSGANVLTF
TGTGCCTGGAGTGTAAGTTCGGTCTCTGGGGCCAACGTCCTGACTTTC